What follows are 8 T cell receptor beta chains derived from one specimen sequenced in a study of blood T cell repertoires in COVID-19. Sequencing was performed with immunoSEQ multiplex PCR; in TCRdb, only in-frame clones are kept and a portion is missing. The sample consists of 310,000 or so clones, roughly 82% of them appearing once. The sequencing sample was made of peripheral blood. The receptors shown here come from a woman in her fifties or sixties with acute or convalescent COVID-19.

J is TRBJ2-7 and V is TRBV6-6; 12 bases line up with TRBD2. The germline V gene encodes CDR1 MNHNY and CDR2 SVGAGI (reference sequence). Losses at the gene ends were 5 bases for V and 4 bases for J; bases not matched to a gene: 6. The CDR3 contains 15 residues. The CDR3 spells CASSALAGGPYEQYF. The CDR3 DNA reads as TGTGCCAGCAGTGCCCTAGCGGGAGGGCCGTACGAGCAGTACTTC.

The chain has TRBV28 and TRBJ2-3, with D possibly TRBD1 on 6 matching bases. Deletions cut 6 bases from V and 3 bases from J, with 19 bases between. The germline gives CDR1 MDHEN, CDR2 SYDVKM. There are 16 residues in the CDR3. CDR3 DNA: TGTGCCAGCAGAAACTACAGGGTCGGTATTACAGATACGCAGTATTTT. As protein: CASRNYRVGITDTQYF.

This chain joins TRBV30 and TRBJ1-3, with D perhaps TRBD1 (6 bases). This CDR3 has 15 residues. V gave up 5 bases and J gave up 6 bases, with 20 bases separating them. Germline lookup yields CDR1 GTSNPN and CDR2 SVGIG (reference sequence). CDR3 sequence (DNA): TGTGCCTGGGATCACCCTTACAGGGTGGAAAACACCATATATTTT. This gives the protein CAWDHPYRVENTIYF.

The V and J genes are TRBV7-2 and TRBJ2-7, with 9 bases fitting TRBD2. CDR3 length: 17 amino acids. CDR1 and CDR2 (germline): SGHTA, FQGNSA. J lost 1 base, V lost 3 bases, and 10 bases had no gene match. The CDR3 loop is CASSFSGSGSRSYEQYF. The DNA of the CDR3 is TGTGCCAGCAGCTTCTCTGGTAGCGGGAGTCGGTCCTACGAGCAGTACTTC.

The rearrangement joins TRBV5-5 to TRBJ2-3; 9 bases map to TRBD1. V gave up 5 bases and J gave up 1 base; unmatched junction bases: 2. The CDR3 runs 14 residues. CDR1 is SGHKS and CDR2 is YYEKEE in the germline V gene (reference sequence). CDR3 bases: TGTGCCAGCAGACAGGGGGCCGGCACAGATACGCAGTATTTT. Protein sequence: CASRQGAGTDTQYF. Variable domain in full (rest from reference TRBV5-5 and TRBJ2-3): DAGVTQSPTHLIKTRGQQVTLRCSPISGHKSVSWYQQVLGQGPQFIFQYYEKEERGRGNFPDRFSARQFPNYSSELNVNALLLGDSALYLCASRQGAGTDTQYFGPGTRLTVL.

This clone was observed a handful of times. The rearrangement uses TRBV6-5 and TRBJ1-5; D possibly corresponds to TRBD1 (5 bases). The ends were cut back, 7 bases at V and 8 bases at J, with 21 bases in the middle. Germline V gives CDR1 MNHEY, CDR2 SVGAGI. The CDR3 length is 15 residues. CDR3 in amino acids: CASNLIGTGGEPQHF. The CDR3 DNA reads as TGTGCCAGCAATCTAATTGGGACGGGGGGTGAGCCCCAGCATTTT.

The chain carries TRBV19 and TRBJ1-1, with 9 bases identical to TRBD1. V was clipped by 9 bases and J by 4 bases; unmatched bases: 3. The V gene's germline CDR1 is LNHDA and CDR2 SQIVND (reference sequence). The CDR3 length is 12 residues. CDR3 loop: CASSGQGTEAFF. The CDR3 DNA follows: TGTGCCAGCTCGGGACAGGGCACTGAAGCTTTCTTT.

The chain recombines TRBV7-2 with TRBJ2-2, with 11 bases lining up with TRBD1. The V gene's germline CDR1 is SGHTA and CDR2 FQGNSA. The length of the CDR3 is 16 residues. The junction had 10 bases not matched to a gene; V was cut back by 5 bases and J by 8 bases. CDR3 protein: CASSHWQGQGDGELFF. In DNA form, the CDR3 reads TGTGCCAGCAGCCACTGGCAGGGACAGGGGGATGGGGAGCTGTTTTTT.